The rows below give T cell receptor beta chains drawn from one sample of a study of CD8 T cells in ankylosing spondylitis. One entry per CDR3 protein results from TCRdb running MiXCR on the 5' RACE reads. The sample has under 250,000 distinct CDR3 sequences, around a quarter seen once. Sequencing input: blood, either unsorted or a sorted T cell fraction (not recorded which). These receptors all come from a male donor with ankylosing spondylitis or in good health (not recorded which). CDR3s include the opening cysteine and the closing phenylalanine or tryptophan. Fields, in order: J gene, clone size, V gene, D gene, CDR3 DNA, CDR3 protein. D genes are given only for firm matches. A clone size is listed for some rows: how often the clone was seen (once, few, many), or a class if it is expanded.

TRBJ1-6 | many | TRBV12-3/TRBV12-4 | TRBD1 | TGTGCCAGCAGTCTCCGGGACAGTAAAAATTCACCCCTCCACTTT | CASSLRDSKNSPLHF
TRBJ1-2 | NA | TRBV23-1 | NA | TGCGCCAGCAGTCACCCCGCGTTAGGCTACACCTTC | CASSHPALGYTF
TRBJ2-7 | few | TRBV12-3/TRBV12-4 | TRBD2 | TGTGCCAGCAGTTTAGAACTAGCGGGCTACGAGCAGTACTTC | CASSLELAGYEQYF
TRBJ2-5 | many | TRBV20-1 | TRBD2 | TGCAGTGCTACTAGACTAGCGGGAGGCCCGGGGGAGACCCAGTACTTC | CSATRLAGGPGETQYF
TRBJ1-1 | NA | TRBV20-1 | TRBD1 | TGCAGCGCCAGGGGGACTGAAGCTTTCTTT | CSARGTEAFF
TRBJ2-1 | many | TRBV6-1 | TRBD2 | TGTGCCAGCAGGCGCCTAGCGGTCGATGAGCAGTTCTTC | CASRRLAVDEQFF
TRBJ2-1 | many | TRBV29-1 | NA | TGCAGCGTTGAAGATCTGGGACGGAATAATGAGCAGTTCTTC | CSVEDLGRNNEQFF
TRBJ2-2 | NA | TRBV6-5 | NA | TGTGCCAGCAGTTACCCCTGGAACACCGGGGAGCTGTTTTTT | CASSYPWNTGELFF
TRBJ2-2 | many | TRBV5-1 | TRBD1 | TGCGCCAGCAGCGAACGGACAGGCCTGAACACCGGGGAGCTGTTTTTT | CASSERTGLNTGELFF
TRBJ2-7 | many | TRBV20-1 | TRBD2 | TGCAGTGCCCCCCCCCAGGGAGGGAGCACCTACGAGCAGTACTTC | CSAPPQGGSTYEQYF
TRBJ2-5 | NA | TRBV2 | NA | TGTGCCAGCAGTGACACAGGGCCCCAAGAGACCCAGTACTTC | CASSDTGPQETQYF
TRBJ2-2 | many | TRBV3-1 | TRBD2 | TGTGCCAGCAGCCAAGTTGCGGGAGAGGCCGGGGAGCTGTTTTTT | CASSQVAGEAGELFF